This TCR beta chain was observed in a study of blood T cell repertoires in COVID-19. For the study at large: The United States, Italy and Spain provided the acute and convalescent COVID-19 samples. PBMCs, B-cell-depleted T cells, or T cells provided the cDNA or gDNA that made up the material.

CDR3 length: 19 amino acids. Germline-derived CDR1 and CDR2 are KGHSH and LQKENI. V was clipped by 3 bases and J by 0 bases, with 21 bases between them. Authors' processing steps: Reference gene primer amplification gave nucleated cell count estimates. TCRdb keeps only in-frame clones here, not all; method: immunoSEQ multiplex PCR. V and J calls plus clone size are reproduced from that table; the DNA served to infer D and trimming. The sample records 150,000 to 200,000 clones, more than 80% being singletons. Sequencing was carried out using peripheral blood. This sequence was found in a man aged 55 to 70 with acute or convalescent COVID-19. The V call is TRBV18, the J call TRBJ2-1; D call uncertain. The CDR3 sequence: CASSPIGNHLRRSYNEQFF. In DNA, the CDR3 is TGTGCCAGCTCACCCATTGGCAATCATCTCAGGCGCTCCTACAATGAGCAGTTCTTC.